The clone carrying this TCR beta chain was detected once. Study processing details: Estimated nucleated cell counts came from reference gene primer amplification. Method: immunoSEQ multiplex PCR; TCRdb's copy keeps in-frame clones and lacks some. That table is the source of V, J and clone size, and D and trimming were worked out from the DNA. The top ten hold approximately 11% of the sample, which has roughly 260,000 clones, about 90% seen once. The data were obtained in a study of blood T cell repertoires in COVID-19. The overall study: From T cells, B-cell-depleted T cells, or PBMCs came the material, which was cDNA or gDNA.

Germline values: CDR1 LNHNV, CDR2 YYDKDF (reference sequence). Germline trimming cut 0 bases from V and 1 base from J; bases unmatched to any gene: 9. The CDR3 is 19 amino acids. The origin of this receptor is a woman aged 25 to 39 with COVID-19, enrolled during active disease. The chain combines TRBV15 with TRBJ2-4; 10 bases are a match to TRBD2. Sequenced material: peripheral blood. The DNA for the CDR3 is TGTGCCACCAGCAGAGAGAGGGCTAGCGGGAGTCTGGCCAAAAACATTCAGTACTTC. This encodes CATSRERASGSLAKNIQYF.